Included here is one T cell receptor (beta chain) sequence, with context. The sample is drawn from a study of blood T cell repertoires in COVID-19. Study background: Specimens from acute and convalescent COVID-19 originated in the United States, Italy and Spain. PBMCs, B-cell-depleted T cells, or T cells were the source of the cDNA or gDNA that made up the material.

Only in-frame clones appear in the TCRdb table, and some are missing; sequencing was by immunoSEQ multiplex PCR. The sample carries about 81,000 clones, over 65% recorded once. CDR3 length equals 15 residues. V shed 6 bases and J 4 bases; nucleotides not matched to a gene: 4. Per germline, CDR1 SEHNR and CDR2 FQNEAQ (reference sequence). Sequenced input: peripheral blood. This TCR derives from a woman aged 70-85 years with acute or convalescent COVID-19. The chain combines TRBV7-9 with TRBJ2-1; 12 nucleotides match TRBD2. CDR3 sequence reads: CASRQTSGGYNEQFF. CDR3 coding DNA: TGTGCCAGCAGGCAGACTAGCGGGGGATACAATGAGCAGTTCTTC.